This T cell receptor (beta chain) came from a study of cytomegalovirus exposure and HLA in healthy donors. The overall study: Earlier findings included about 120 million unique TCR beta sequences obtained from roughly 200 million T cells. Overall study findings and caveats: An observed cluster of highly shared sequence variants was recorded as a likely sequencing artifact.

With 8 bases clipped from V and 2 bases from J, the junction kept 10 bases outside the gene matches. Germline CDR1 SQVTM, CDR2 ANQGSEA. The CDR3 consists of 15 residues. This clone was observed a few times. Antigen: not known. Regarding donors, all were healthy bone marrow donors. The study sampled nominally healthy donors, though unrecorded immune exposures were likely. The PCR used 60 Vbeta and 13 Jbeta primers. This table comes from immunoSEQ multiplex PCR, and its TCRdb copy is limited to in-frame clones, with some not included. The table lists about 70,000 clones, roughly 70% of them singletons. The TCR comes from a woman under 40 in good health and CMV-seronegative. The sequencing sample was made of PBMCs. The chain is built from TRBV29-1 and TRBJ2-3; 10 nucleotides align to TRBD1. This CDR3 is CSTLRQGATTDTQYF. The CDR3 DNA reads TGCAGCACACTTCGACAGGGGGCCACCACAGATACGCAGTATTTT.